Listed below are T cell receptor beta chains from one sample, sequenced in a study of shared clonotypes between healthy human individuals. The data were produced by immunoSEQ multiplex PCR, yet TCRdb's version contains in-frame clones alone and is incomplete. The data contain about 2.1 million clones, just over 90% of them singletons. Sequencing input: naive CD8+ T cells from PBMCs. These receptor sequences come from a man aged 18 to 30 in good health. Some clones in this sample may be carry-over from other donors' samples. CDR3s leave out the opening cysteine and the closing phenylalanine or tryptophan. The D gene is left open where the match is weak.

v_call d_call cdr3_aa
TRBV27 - ASSSLDGANEKLF
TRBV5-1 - ASSFYRGTYNEQF
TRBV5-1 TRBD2 ASSPIAGSSSYEQY
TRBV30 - AWSVGNNEQF
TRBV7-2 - ASSLGGKTEAF
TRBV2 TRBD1 ASSSTGDTEAF
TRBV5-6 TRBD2 ASSLALAGGVYEQY
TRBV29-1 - SVDLDHEQY
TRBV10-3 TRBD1 AIAGTEEIANTGELF
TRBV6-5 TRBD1 ASSQSGTGYEQY
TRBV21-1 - ASSQSPQH
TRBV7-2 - ASSLLPGPVNTGELF
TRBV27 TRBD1 ASSLLGQGYEQY
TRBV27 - ASSPIQGNEQF
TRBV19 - ASSEDYRDKNTGELF
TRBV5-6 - ASSLGGGFTEAF
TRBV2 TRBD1 ASDRGVDTEAF
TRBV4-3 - ASSQRVGIPNTEAF
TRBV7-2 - ASSLGQTSYEQY
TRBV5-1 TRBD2 ASSSLPGTSGLSSYNEQF
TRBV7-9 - ASSLGAGEEKLF
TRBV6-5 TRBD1 ASSPGQLYYEQY
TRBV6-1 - ASSARLTGTYEQY
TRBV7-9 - ASSAPQGNEQF
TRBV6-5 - ASSYKGGYGYT
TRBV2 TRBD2 ASSHDQPGLAVGSYEQY
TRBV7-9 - ASSLVRTGVDTGELF
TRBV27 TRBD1 ASSSTRDRGNEQF
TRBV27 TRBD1 ASRGQGNIWGGYT
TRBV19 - ASSTTLLYGYT
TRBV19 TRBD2 ASSIGLANYNEQF
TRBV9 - ASSPSGANYGYT
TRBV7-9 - ASRPKVAEGPTDTQY
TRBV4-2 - ASSQEEISYNEQF
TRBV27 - ASSSNRDSYNEQF
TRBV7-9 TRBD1 ASSLRVDRGGETQY
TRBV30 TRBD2 AWSPRVAGEQY
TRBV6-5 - ASSSRVRTNYGYT
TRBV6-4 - ASSETGNTEAF
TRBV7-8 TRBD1 ASTDRDKGYEQY
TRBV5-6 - ASSLTTSYEQY
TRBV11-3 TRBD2 ASSFSGGNYEQY
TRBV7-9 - ASSLAFETPLYNEQF
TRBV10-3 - AISSGQVNEQY
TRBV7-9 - ASSLERSIYEQY
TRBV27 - ASSLRRLYEQY
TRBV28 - ASSFGQTHPADYGYT
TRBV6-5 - ASSGQTDTQY
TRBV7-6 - ASSLAGGSRETQY
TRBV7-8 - ASSLPRTASYEQY
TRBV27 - ASSTWDPNEQF
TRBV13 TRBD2 ASRLSGLAGDRERTDTQY
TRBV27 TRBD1 ASSIGTASNQPQH
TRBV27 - ASRVAGSNTYEQY
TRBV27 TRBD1 ASSPRDREGYGYT
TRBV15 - ATSSPRSGTDTQY